This is a list of T cell receptor beta chains from one sample in a study of OX40 agonist ivuxolimab in advanced cancers. The method was immunoSEQ multiplex PCR; TCRdb's version includes in-frame clones alone and lacks a portion of them. Of tens of thousands of clones listed, 75% to 90% are singletons. The sequencing here drew on CD4+ or CD8+ T cells sorted from blood, taken in a trial of the OX40 agonist ivuxolimab. These receptors were taken from an adult with an advanced solid tumor such as melanoma, head and neck, liver or kidney cancer. Both conserved end residues are part of each CDR3. The D gene is left open where the match is weak. The size entry is marked missing in some rows and otherwise reads once, few, many or a size class.

J	size	length	V	D	DNA	CDR3
TRBJ1-6	once	14	TRBV6-1	TRBD1	TGTGCCAGCAGTGGCACGGGACAGGGTTCACCCCTCCACTTT	CASSGTGQGSPLHF
TRBJ2-3	.	14	TRBV7-3	TRBD1	TGTGCCAGCAGACATCAGGGGGGCACAGATACGCAGTATTTT	CASRHQGGTDTQYF
TRBJ1-5	few	20	TRBV19	.	TGTGCCAGTAGTATAGATAGGGGTTTAGGGAAGAAAAATAGCAATCAGCCCCAGCATTTT	CASSIDRGLGKKNSNQPQHF
TRBJ2-3	.	17	TRBV5-1	TRBD2	TGCGCCAGCAGCTTGGCCGGGACTAGCCGAAGCACAGATACGCAGTATTTT	CASSLAGTSRSTDTQYF
TRBJ2-4	.	22	TRBV14	TRBD2	TGTGCCAGCAGCCACCCATCGAGAGGACTACTAGCGGGGGGGACAGCCAAAAACATTCAGTACTTC	CASSHPSRGLLAGGTAKNIQYF
TRBJ1-4	.	15	TRBV7-9	.	TGTGCCAGCAGCTCGACACGGGCCGGCGCCGAAAAACTGTTTTTT	CASSSTRAGAEKLFF
TRBJ1-1	.	13	TRBV2	.	TGTGCCAGCTGCGCAGGGATGCCCACTGAAGCTTTCTTT	CASCAGMPTEAFF
TRBJ1-1	.	14	TRBV6-1	.	TGTGCCAGCAGTGTCCGGGACCGGGGCACTGAAGCTTTCTTT	CASSVRDRGTEAFF
TRBJ2-3	.	15	TRBV7-6	TRBD2	TGTGCCAGCAGCTTTACTAGCGGGGGGCCAGATACGCAGTATTTT	CASSFTSGGPDTQYF
TRBJ2-5	.	14	TRBV7-2	.	TGTGCCAGCAGCTTAGGCAAACGTCAAGAGACCCAGTACTTC	CASSLGKRQETQYF
TRBJ2-2	.	13	TRBV11-3	.	TGTGCCTCCCGGGACGGGAGCACCGGGGAGCTGTTTTTT	CASRDGSTGELFF
TRBJ2-1	once	13	TRBV11-3	.	TGTGCCAGCAGCTTAGCAGGGGGGAATGAGCAGTTCTTC	CASSLAGGNEQFF
TRBJ1-3	.	16	TRBV4-1	.	TGCGCCAGCAGCCAAGATGGTCAGAGCTCTGGAAACACCATATATTTT	CASSQDGQSSGNTIYF
TRBJ1-5	.	15	TRBV15	.	TGTGCCACCAGCAGAGCCGGGAACCTCAATCAGCCCCAGCATTTT	CATSRAGNLNQPQHF
TRBJ1-1	.	15	TRBV28	.	TGTGCCAGCAGCCCTCCGGGACCCCTAGGCGCTGAAGCTTTCTTT	CASSPPGPLGAEAFF
TRBJ1-2	once	15	TRBV28	TRBD1	TGTGCCAGCAGTCCCCGGGACAGGGAATCAGGCGGCTACACCTTC	CASSPRDRESGGYTF
TRBJ2-7	.	14	TRBV7-9	.	TGTGCCAGCAGCCATTGGCCCCTCTCCTACGAGCAGTACTTC	CASSHWPLSYEQYF
TRBJ2-4	.	15	TRBV11-2	.	TGTGCCAGCAGCTTGGTGCGGTTAGCCAAAAACATTCAGTACTTC	CASSLVRLAKNIQYF